Listed below are T cell receptor beta chains from one sample, sequenced in a study of blood T cells in healthy people across ages. TCRdb re-called the 5' RACE reads through MiXCR, storing one row per CDR3 protein. The table has roughly 2 million distinct CDR3 sequences, roughly 49% seen once. The sample comprised blood. These receptors all stem from a middle-aged woman in good health. Each CDR3 is given with its conserved first and last residue. D genes are given only for firm matches. Size values are once, few and many counts, or a class for expanded clones, and some rows have none.

>few|TRBJ2-5|TRBV4-2|NA
CASSQTPEGTQYF
TGTGCCAGCAGCCAAACCCCTGAGGGGACCCAGTACTTC
>NA|TRBJ2-7|TRBV10-3|TRBD2
CAMGGGLAGEQYF
TGTGCCATGGGGGGGGGACTAGCAGGCGAGCAGTACTTC
>NA|TRBJ2-7|TRBV7-2|NA
CASSLKNSREQYF
TGTGCCAGCAGCTTAAAAAACTCGAGGGAGCAGTACTTC
>NA|TRBJ2-7|TRBV28|NA
CASKPGKPHEQYF
TGTGCCAGCAAACCGGGGAAGCCTCACGAGCAGTACTTC
>NA|TRBJ2-7|TRBV6-1|TRBD1
CASSEVRGLDEQYF
TGTGCCAGCAGTGAAGTCAGGGGGCTCGACGAGCAGTACTTC
>few|TRBJ2-7|TRBV28|TRBD1
CASSSSGGSHEQYF
TGTGCCAGCAGTAGTTCAGGGGGATCGCACGAGCAGTACTTC
>NA|TRBJ2-3|TRBV20-1|NA
CSAYELPGAADTQYF
TGCAGTGCCTACGAATTGCCAGGGGCAGCAGATACGCAGTATTTT
>NA|TRBJ2-3|TRBV6-5|NA
CASSYDLASGSGTQYF
TGTGCCAGCAGTTACGATCTAGCGTCCGGCTCAGGGACGCAGTATTTT
>few|TRBJ1-6|TRBV28|TRBD1
CASSGTGGSPLHF
TGTGCCAGCAGTGGGACAGGGGGTTCACCCCTCCACTTT
>few|TRBJ2-1|TRBV6-1|NA
CASSPHAVQGSSYNEQFF
TGTGCCAGCAGTCCCCACGCTGTGCAGGGGAGCTCCTACAATGAGCAGTTCTTC
>few|TRBJ2-7|TRBV20-1|NA
CSARERGLLSYEQYF
TGCAGTGCTAGAGAGCGGGGGCTACTCTCCTACGAGCAGTACTTC
>NA|TRBJ1-4|TRBV5-1|NA
CASSLKTANEKLFF
TGCGCCAGCAGCTTGAAGACGGCTAATGAAAAACTGTTTTTT
>NA|TRBJ2-6|TRBV6-4|NA
CASSRTPGANVLTF
TGTGCCAGCAGTCGGACTCCTGGGGCCAACGTCCTGACTTTC
>NA|TRBJ2-3|TRBV3-1|TRBD2
CASSQELAGIWDTQYF
TGTGCCAGCAGCCAAGAACTAGCGGGTATTTGGGATACGCAGTATTTT
>NA|TRBJ1-1|TRBV27|NA
CASSRAQDTEAFF
TGTGCCAGCAGTAGGGCCCAGGACACTGAAGCTTTCTTT
>NA|TRBJ1-5|TRBV27|NA
CASSLGPGVNQPQHF
TGTGCCAGCAGTTTAGGGCCAGGGGTCAATCAGCCCCAGCATTTT
>few|TRBJ2-5|TRBV29-1|NA
CSVEPEFLDNPQETQYF
TGCAGCGTTGAACCCGAATTTCTAGACAACCCCCAAGAGACCCAGTACTTC
>few|TRBJ2-7|TRBV2|NA
CASSHHETGTSYEQYF
TGTGCCAGCAGTCACCACGAAACGGGGACTTCCTACGAGCAGTACTTC
>few|TRBJ2-5|TRBV28|NA
CASSFRNGNSETQYF
TGTGCCAGCAGTTTCAGGAATGGGAACTCAGAGACCCAGTACTTC
>NA|TRBJ1-1|TRBV29-1|NA
CSARAGLNTEAFF
TGCAGCGCCAGGGCAGGACTGAACACTGAAGCTTTCTTT
>once|TRBJ2-5|TRBV4-2|NA
CASSQAVGTAQETQYF
TGTGCCAGCAGCCAAGCGGTCGGAACAGCCCAAGAGACCCAGTACTTC
>NA|TRBJ2-3|TRBV7-2|TRBD2
CASSIGLAGGRQGTQYF
TGTGCCAGCAGCATCGGACTAGCGGGGGGGCGGCAAGGTACGCAGTATTTT
>NA|TRBJ1-2|TRBV4-1|NA
CASSQDLRSAGYGYTF
TGCGCCAGCAGCCAAGATCTGAGATCAGCAGGCTATGGCTACACCTTC
>NA|TRBJ2-1|TRBV12-5|NA
CASGPNGATEQFF
TGTGCTAGTGGCCCTAACGGAGCGACTGAGCAGTTCTTC
>NA|TRBJ2-1|TRBV20-1|TRBD2
CREVRGTSAYNEQFF
TGCAGGGAAGTAAGGGGGACTAGCGCTTACAATGAGCAGTTCTTC
>NA|TRBJ2-3|TRBV7-9|NA
CASSLSLATTDTQYF
TGTGCCAGCAGCTTATCATTAGCCACCACAGATACGCAGTATTTT
>NA|TRBJ1-5|TRBV6-5|NA
CASSYSLGNQPQHF
TGTGCCAGCAGTTACTCTCTCGGCAATCAGCCCCAGCATTTT
>NA|TRBJ2-5|TRBV7-8|NA
CASSSPRDEETQYF
TGTGCTAGCAGCAGTCCCCGGGACGAAGAGACCCAGTACTTC
>many|TRBJ2-1|TRBV5-1|NA
CASSRGASYNEQFF
TGTGCCAGCAGCCGGGGGGCCTCCTACAATGAGCAGTTCTTC
>NA|TRBJ2-6|TRBV7-6|NA
CASSLGANRLSGANVLTF
TGTGCCAGCAGCTTAGGGGCTAACCGACTTTCTGGGGCCAACGTCCTGACTTTC
>once|TRBJ1-5|TRBV28|TRBD1
CAGSHWTGLGSNQPQHF
TGTGCCGGCAGTCACTGGACAGGGTTGGGAAGCAATCAGCCCCAGCATTTT
>few|TRBJ2-4|TRBV10-3|TRBD1
CAISAGDRIAKNIQYF
TGTGCCATCAGTGCTGGGGACAGGATAGCCAAAAACATTCAGTACTTC
>few|TRBJ2-1|TRBV3-1|TRBD2
CASSQDGGGPLNEQFF
TGTGCCAGCAGCCAAGACGGCGGGGGTCCTCTTAATGAGCAGTTCTTC
>NA|TRBJ2-7|TRBV4-1|NA
CASSQVPGQHEQYF
TGCGCCAGCAGCCAAGTCCCGGGACAACACGAGCAGTACTTC
>NA|TRBJ2-5|TRBV4-1|TRBD2
CASRQETSGETQYF
TGCGCCAGCAGGCAAGAAACTAGCGGGGAGACCCAGTACTTC
>few|TRBJ2-1|TRBV4-3|TRBD2
CASSQGTSGGRNEQFF
TGCGCCAGCAGCCAAGGCACTAGCGGGGGGAGAAATGAGCAGTTCTTC
>NA|TRBJ1-5|TRBV7-2|TRBD1
CASSLGGGGQAFPNQPQHF
TGTGCCAGCAGCTTAGGAGGAGGGGGACAGGCTTTCCCCAATCAGCCCCAGCATTTT
>NA|TRBJ1-2|TRBV29-1|NA
CSVEDPKLHTLTGWNGYTF
TGCAGCGTTGAAGATCCGAAGCTCCATACCCTGACTGGGTGGAATGGCTACACCTTC
>NA|TRBJ2-4|TRBV27|NA
CASSPIGKVAKNIQYF
TGTGCCAGCAGTCCGATCGGGAAGGTAGCCAAAAACATTCAGTACTTC
>NA|TRBJ2-1|TRBV4-2|TRBD2
CASSQLGSGGWSNEQFF
TGTGCCAGCAGCCAACTTGGAAGCGGGGGTTGGAGCAATGAGCAGTTCTTC
>NA|TRBJ2-5|TRBV7-2|TRBD1
CASSTDRGPQETQYF
TGTGCCAGCAGCACGGACAGGGGGCCTCAAGAGACCCAGTACTTC
>NA|TRBJ2-7|TRBV12-3/TRBV12-4|NA
CASSLTSLDYEQYF
TGTGCCAGCAGTTTAACGTCTTTAGACTACGAGCAGTACTTC
>NA|TRBJ2-6|TRBV6-2/TRBV6-3|TRBD1
CASRPRRGQAFSGANVLTF
TGTGCCAGCAGGCCGAGAAGGGGACAGGCTTTCTCTGGGGCCAACGTCCTGACTTTC
>NA|TRBJ1-1|TRBV18|NA
CASSTKQGAEAFF
TGTGCCAGCTCAACAAAGCAGGGCGCTGAAGCTTTCTTT
>NA|TRBJ2-1|TRBV20-1|TRBD2
CSARDQPGGSPNEQFF
TGCAGTGCTAGAGATCAGCCGGGGGGGAGTCCCAATGAGCAGTTCTTC
>NA|TRBJ1-1|TRBV13|NA
CASSSGREIAEAFF
TGTGCCAGCAGCTCCGGACGGGAGATTGCTGAAGCTTTCTTT
>few|TRBJ2-7|TRBV13|TRBD2
CASSPQGLAGDLEQYF
TGTGCCAGCAGCCCACAAGGACTAGCGGGGGACCTCGAGCAGTACTTC
>NA|TRBJ2-1|TRBV9|TRBD2
CASRDSGTRDWFF
TGTGCCAGCAGAGACTCCGGGACTAGGGATTGGTTCTTC
>NA|TRBJ2-7|TRBV5-4|TRBD1
CASSRPGQPSYEQYF
TGTGCCAGCAGTCGACCGGGACAGCCCTCCTACGAGCAGTACTTC
>once|TRBJ1-2|TRBV20-1|NA
CSARDKGRNLVNYGYTF
TGCAGTGCTAGAGATAAGGGACGGAACTTAGTTAACTATGGCTACACCTTC
>NA|TRBJ1-1|TRBV9|NA
CASSGTNSEAFF
TGTGCCAGCAGCGGGACCAATTCTGAAGCTTTCTTT
>NA|TRBJ1-2|TRBV5-1|NA
CASSFRGGYYGYTF
TGCGCCAGCAGCTTCCGCGGCGGATACTATGGCTACACCTTC
>NA|TRBJ1-2|TRBV29-1|NA
CSVGGQGQAEQANYGYTF
TGCAGCGTTGGAGGTCAGGGGCAGGCAGAACAAGCTAACTATGGCTACACCTTC
>NA|TRBJ2-7|TRBV2|TRBD2
CARTTGLAGGSSYEQYF
TGTGCCAGAACCACGGGACTAGCGGGGGGGTCCTCCTACGAGCAGTACTTC
>NA|TRBJ1-2|TRBV6-1|TRBD1
CASWDSVSGYTF
TGTGCCAGCTGGGACAGTGTGAGCGGCTACACCTTC
>NA|TRBJ2-7|TRBV5-1|NA
CASSFELLGEQYF
TGCGCCAGCAGCTTCGAGCTGCTGGGGGAGCAGTACTTC
>few|TRBJ2-1|TRBV6-5|NA
CASRGEYPEQFF
TGTGCCAGCAGGGGGGAGTACCCTGAGCAGTTCTTC
>once|TRBJ2-5|TRBV7-2|TRBD2
CASSRVGTSRQETQYF
TGTGCCAGCAGCCGGGTGGGGACTAGCCGTCAAGAGACCCAGTACTTC
>NA|TRBJ1-1|TRBV20-1|NA
CSARDRSRLPGGANTEAFF
TGCAGTGCTAGAGATCGCTCTCGGCTTCCGGGGGGGGCGAACACTGAAGCTTTCTTT